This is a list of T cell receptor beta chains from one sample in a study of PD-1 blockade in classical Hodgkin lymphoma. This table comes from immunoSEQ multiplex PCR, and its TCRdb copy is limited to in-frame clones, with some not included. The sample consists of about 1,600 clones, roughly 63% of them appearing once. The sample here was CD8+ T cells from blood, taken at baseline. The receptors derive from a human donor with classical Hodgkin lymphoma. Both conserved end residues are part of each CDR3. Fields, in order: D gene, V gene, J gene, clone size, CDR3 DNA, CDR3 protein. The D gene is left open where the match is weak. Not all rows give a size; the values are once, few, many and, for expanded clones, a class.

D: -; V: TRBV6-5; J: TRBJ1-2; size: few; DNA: TGTGCCAGCAGTTACGGGGAAAACTATGGCTACACCTTC; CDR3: CASSYGENYGYTF
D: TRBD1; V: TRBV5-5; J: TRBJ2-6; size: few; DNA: TGTGCCAGCGGGACAGGGGTATCTGGGGCCAACGTCCTGACTTTC; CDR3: CASGTGVSGANVLTF
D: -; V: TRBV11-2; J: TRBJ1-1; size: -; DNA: TGTGCCAGCAGCGAGCCAGATGGCGACATGAACACTGAAGCTTTCTTT; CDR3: CASSEPDGDMNTEAFF
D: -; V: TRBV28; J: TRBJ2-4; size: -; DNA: TGTGCCAGCAGTTTTTTCGGAATTATAGCCAAAAACATTCAGTACTTC; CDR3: CASSFFGIIAKNIQYF
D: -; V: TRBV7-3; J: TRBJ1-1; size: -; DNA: TGTGCCAGCAGCCCTGGGGGCATCTCTGAAGCTTTCTTT; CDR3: CASSPGGISEAFF
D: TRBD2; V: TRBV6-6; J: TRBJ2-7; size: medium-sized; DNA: TGTGCCAGCTTATCCGGGGGGGAGCAGTACTTC; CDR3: CASLSGGEQYF
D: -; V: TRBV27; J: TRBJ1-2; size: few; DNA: TGTGCCAGCAGTTTGAAGGCGGGTGGCTATGGCTACACCTTC; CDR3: CASSLKAGGYGYTF
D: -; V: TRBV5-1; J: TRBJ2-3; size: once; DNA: TGCGCCAGCAGCTTGCGGGCCACAGATACGCAGTATTTT; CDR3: CASSLRATDTQYF
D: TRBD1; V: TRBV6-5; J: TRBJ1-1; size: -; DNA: TGTGCCAGCAGCCGGACAGGGGCCATGAACACTGAAGCTTTCTTT; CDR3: CASSRTGAMNTEAFF
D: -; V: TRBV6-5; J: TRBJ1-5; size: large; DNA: TGTGCCAGCAGTTACTCAGACAGTAGCAATCAGCCCCAGCATTTT; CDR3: CASSYSDSSNQPQHF
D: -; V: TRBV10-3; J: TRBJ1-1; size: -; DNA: TGTGCCAGCAGTTACTGGGGGGAAAAAGCTGAAGCTTTCTTT; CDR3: CASSYWGEKAEAFF
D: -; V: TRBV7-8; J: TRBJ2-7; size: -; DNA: TGTGCCAGCAGCTTAGGTGTGGGGGCCTTTTGGCAGTACTTC; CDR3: CASSLGVGAFWQYF
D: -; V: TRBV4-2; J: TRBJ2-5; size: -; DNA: TGTGCCAGCAGCCAAGATTATCCCAGGGGGGTAGCGGGCGGCGAGGCCCAGTACTTC; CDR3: CASSQDYPRGVAGGEAQYF
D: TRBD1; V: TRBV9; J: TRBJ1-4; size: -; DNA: TGTGCCAGCAGCATTACCGGGACAGGGGGTGAAAAACTGTTTTTT; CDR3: CASSITGTGGEKLFF
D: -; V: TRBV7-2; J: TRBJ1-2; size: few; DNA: TGTGCCAGCAGCCAGTGGCCAGGGTATGGCTACACCTTC; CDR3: CASSQWPGYGYTF
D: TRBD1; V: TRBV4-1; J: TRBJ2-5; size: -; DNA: TGCGCCAGCAGCCAAGATCTAAGTTGGGACAGGGGCCAAGAGACCCAGTACTTC; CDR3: CASSQDLSWDRGQETQYF
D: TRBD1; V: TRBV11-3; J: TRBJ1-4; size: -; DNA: TGTGCCAGCAGCGGACAGGGGGCGACCCTGGAAGAAAAACTGTTTTTT; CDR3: CASSGQGATLEEKLFF
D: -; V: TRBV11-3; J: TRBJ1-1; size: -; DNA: TGTGCCAGCAGCTTAGCGGGAGGACATACTGAAGCTTTCTTT; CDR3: CASSLAGGHTEAFF
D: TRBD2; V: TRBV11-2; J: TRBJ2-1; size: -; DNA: TGTGCCAGCAGCCGAGAGCGGGGGACTTACAATGAGCAGTTCTTC; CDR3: CASSRERGTYNEQFF
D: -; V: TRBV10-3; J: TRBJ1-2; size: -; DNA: TGTGCCATCAGTGAGGAAGGAGGCCTTGTACCAAATGGCTACACCTTC; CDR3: CAISEEGGLVPNGYTF
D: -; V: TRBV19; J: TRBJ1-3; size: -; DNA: TGTGCCAGCAGTAGGACGACGAACTCTGGAAACACCATATATTTT; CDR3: CASSRTTNSGNTIYF
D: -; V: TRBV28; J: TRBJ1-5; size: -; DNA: TGTGCCAGCCGTGATTGGAATAGCAATCAGCCCCAGCATTTT; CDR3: CASRDWNSNQPQHF
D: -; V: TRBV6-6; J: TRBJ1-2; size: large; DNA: TGTGCCACCGTAGTATCAAACTATGGCTACACCTTC; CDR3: CATVVSNYGYTF
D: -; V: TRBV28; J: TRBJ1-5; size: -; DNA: TGTGCCAGCAGTTTATCAGGGGTGAGACAGCCCCAGCATTTT; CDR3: CASSLSGVRQPQHF
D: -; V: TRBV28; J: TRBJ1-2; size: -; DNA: TGTGCCAGCAGTTCTGCCCGAGGGGACGAAGTCTATGGCTACACCTTC; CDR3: CASSSARGDEVYGYTF
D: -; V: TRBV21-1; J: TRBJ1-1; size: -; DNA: TGTGCCAGCAGCCCCTACAGGGGGAACACTGAAGCTTTCTTT; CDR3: CASSPYRGNTEAFF
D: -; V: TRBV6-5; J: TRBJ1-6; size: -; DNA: TGTGCCAGCACCCCAACCTTGGCGGGTGATTCACCCCTCCACTTT; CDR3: CASTPTLAGDSPLHF
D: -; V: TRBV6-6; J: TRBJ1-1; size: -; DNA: TGTGTATCGTATAACACTGAAGCTTTCTTT; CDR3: CVSYNTEAFF
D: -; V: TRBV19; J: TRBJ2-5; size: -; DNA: TGTGCCAGTAGTTCCTCTACGGGGGAAGAGACCCAGTACTTC; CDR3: CASSSSTGEETQYF
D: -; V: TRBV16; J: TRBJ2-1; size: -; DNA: TGTGCCAGCAGCCAAAAGGGCGAGTCCCGATCCAATGAGCAGTTCTTC; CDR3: CASSQKGESRSNEQFF
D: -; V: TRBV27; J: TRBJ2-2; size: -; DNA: TGTGCCAGCAGTTTTACGGAGGCCGGGGAGCTGTTTTTT; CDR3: CASSFTEAGELFF
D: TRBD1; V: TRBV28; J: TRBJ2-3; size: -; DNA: TGTGCCAGCAGTTTACAGGGGGCTAGCACAGATACGCAGTATTTT; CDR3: CASSLQGASTDTQYF
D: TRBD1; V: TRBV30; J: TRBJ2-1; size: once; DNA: TGTGCCTGGAGCGGGGACAGGGGATACAATGAGCAGTTCTTC; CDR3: CAWSGDRGYNEQFF
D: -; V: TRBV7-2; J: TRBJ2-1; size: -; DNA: TGTGCCAGCAGCTTAGGTCCCCCCCCCTACAATGAGCAGTTCTTC; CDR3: CASSLGPPPYNEQFF
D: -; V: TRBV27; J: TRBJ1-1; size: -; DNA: TGTGCCAGCAGTCCGACAGCCCAGACTGAAGCTTTCTTT; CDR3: CASSPTAQTEAFF
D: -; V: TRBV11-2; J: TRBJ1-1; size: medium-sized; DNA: TGTGCCAGCAGCGTGGGAGGGGTTGTTGAAGCTTTCTTT; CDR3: CASSVGGVVEAFF
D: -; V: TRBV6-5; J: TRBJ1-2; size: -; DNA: TGTGCCAGCAGTTTGACACCAACAGGCCTCGGCTACACCTTC; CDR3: CASSLTPTGLGYTF
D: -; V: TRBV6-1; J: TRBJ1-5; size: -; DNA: TGTGCCAGCAGTGAAGCTCCAGGGCAAAATCAGCCCCAGCATTTT; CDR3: CASSEAPGQNQPQHF
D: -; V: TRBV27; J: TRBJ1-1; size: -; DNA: TGTGCCAGCAGTTGGAGTAGTGGGACTGAAGCTTTCTTT; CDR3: CASSWSSGTEAFF
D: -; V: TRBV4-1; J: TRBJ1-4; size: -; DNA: TGCGCCAGCAGCCCATATCTCGGGGGTGAAAAACTGTTTTTT; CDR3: CASSPYLGGEKLFF
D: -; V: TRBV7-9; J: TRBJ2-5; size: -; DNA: TGTGCCAGCAGTTCGACGACACGTTACCAAGAGACCCAGTACTTC; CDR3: CASSSTTRYQETQYF
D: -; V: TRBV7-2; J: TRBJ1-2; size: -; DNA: TGTGCCAGCAGCCTTGACGACTATGGCTACACCTTC; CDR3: CASSLDDYGYTF